The source of this TCR beta chain is a study of OX40 agonist ivuxolimab in advanced cancers. CDR3 length: 14 amino acids. The trim removed 11 bases at V and 5 bases at J, leaving 10 bases unmatched. Germline V lookup: CDR1 SEHNR, CDR2 FQNEAQ (reference sequence). Profiled with immunoSEQ multiplex PCR; TCRdb holds only in-frame clones, not every one. The sample carries roughly 90,000 clones, around nine tenths recorded once. The rearrangement joins TRBV7-9 to TRBJ2-7, with 12 nucleotides matching TRBD1. The source material was CD4+ or CD8+ T cells sorted from blood, sampled in a trial of the OX40 agonist ivuxolimab. The clonotype originates from an adult with an advanced solid tumor such as melanoma, head and neck, liver or kidney cancer. The CDR3 loop reads CAAARGTGGDEQYF. The CDR3 region has the DNA TGTGCCGCCGCCCGTGGGACAGGGGGCGACGAGCAGTACTTC.